This T cell receptor (beta chain) was documented in a study of PD-L1 blockade in urothelial cancer. Sequencing used immunoSEQ multiplex PCR; TCRdb keeps in-frame clones, though not all of them. The table has about 71,000 clones, less than 90% seen once. This receptor was taken from a man aged 55 to 70 with urothelial cancer. Sequences were derived from PBMCs, sampled around atezolizumab (anti-PD-L1) treatment.

The CDR3 here is CASSLGGQGALAYGYTF. The CDR3 nucleotides are TGTGCCAGCAGCTTAGGGGGACAGGGGGCGTTGGCCTATGGCTACACCTTC. This chain joins TRBV7-2 and TRBJ1-2; TRBD1 aligns across 12 bases. Germline CDR1 and CDR2: SGHTA and FQGNSA. V shed 1 base and J 4 bases; nucleotides not matched to a gene: 7. The length of the CDR3 is 17 residues. The full variable domain, rest sourced from reference TRBV7-2 and TRBJ1-2, is GAGVSQSPSNKVTEKGKDVELRCDPISGHTALYWYRQSLGQGLEFLIYFQGNSAPDKSGLPSDRFSAERTGGSVSTLTIQRTQQEDSAVYLCASSLGGQGALAYGYTFGSGTRLTVV.